This T cell receptor beta chain comes out of a study of beta chain features in type 1 diabetes. Looking at the study overall: On cell yields, gender and age, patients and healthy donors were similar.

Reverse transcribing all isolated RNA meant expressed TCRB transcripts were sequenced. The assay was immunoSEQ multiplex PCR, and TCRdb's table has in-frame clones only and misses some. Counted here are 300,000 to 400,000 clones, over 8.5% occurring once; the ten biggest clones make up about 0.6%. The study's findings and limits: A moderate, significant TCRB CDR3 shortening appeared in type 1 diabetes across four CD4+ subsets.

Per the germline V gene, CDR1 is SGHTA and CDR2 is FQGTGA. This CDR3 comprises 13 residues. V lost 3 bases, J lost 6 bases, and 3 bases stayed unmatched. This clone was detected ten times or more. Its antigen is undetermined. The J gene is TRBJ2-3, the V gene TRBV7-3; TRBD2 agrees at 7 bases. The TCR sequence derives from a man aged 30 to 45 with type 1 diabetes. Sequences were obtained from central memory CD4+ T cells from blood. CDR3 region: CASSFSGLDTQYF. Here the CDR3 DNA reads TGTGCCAGCAGCTTTAGCGGGCTCGATACGCAGTATTTT.